This T cell receptor (beta chain) derives from a study of resident and recirculating memory T cells in vitiligo. Study-wide context: Each patient gave two lesional and two nonlesional epidermal shave biopsies, plus PBMCs. Study results and limitations: Non-conserved TCRs across sites and patients suggested distinct clones per lesion.

Points on this clone: Antigen unknown.

The repertoire was sequenced with immunoSEQ multiplex PCR; TCRdb's copy has only in-frame clones and lacks some. The sample has tens of thousands of clones, about nine tenths seen once. The CDR3 is 15 amino acids. V was shortened by 1 base and J by 7 bases, with 11 bases between the two germline ends. Germline V gene sequence: CDR1 SGHDN, CDR2 FVKESK. This clonotype originated in a male donor with vitiligo. What was sequenced was blood. V and J are TRBV14 and TRBJ1-6; no firm D call. CDR3: CASSQVSGFNSPLHF. DNA for the CDR3: TGTGCCAGCAGCCAAGTCTCGGGTTTCAATTCACCCCTCCACTTT.